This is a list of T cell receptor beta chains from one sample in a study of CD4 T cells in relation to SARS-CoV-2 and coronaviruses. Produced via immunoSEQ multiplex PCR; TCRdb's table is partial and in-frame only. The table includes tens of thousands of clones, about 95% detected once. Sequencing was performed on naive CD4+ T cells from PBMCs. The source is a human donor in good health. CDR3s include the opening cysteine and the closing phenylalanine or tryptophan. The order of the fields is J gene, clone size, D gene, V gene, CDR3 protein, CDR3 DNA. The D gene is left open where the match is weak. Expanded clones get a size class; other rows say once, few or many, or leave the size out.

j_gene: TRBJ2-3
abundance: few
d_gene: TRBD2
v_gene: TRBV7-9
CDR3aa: CASSSTGTTTDTQYF
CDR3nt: TGTGCCAGCAGCTCCACCGGGACTACTACAGATACGCAGTATTTT

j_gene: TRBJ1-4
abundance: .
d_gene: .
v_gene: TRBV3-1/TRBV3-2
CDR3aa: CASSQDTTNEKLFF
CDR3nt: TGTGCCAGCAGCCAAGACACAACTAATGAAAAACTGTTTTTT

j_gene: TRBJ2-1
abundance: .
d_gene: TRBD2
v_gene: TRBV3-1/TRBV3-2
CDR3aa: CASSQRPAWAGGGNEQFF
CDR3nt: TGTGCCAGCAGCCAACGACCGGCGTGGGCGGGAGGAGGCAATGAGCAGTTCTTC

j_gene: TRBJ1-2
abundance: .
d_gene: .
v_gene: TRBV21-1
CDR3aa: CASSKALLPVAYGYTF
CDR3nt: TGTGCCAGCAGCAAAGCTCTCCTTCCAGTAGCGTATGGCTACACCTTC

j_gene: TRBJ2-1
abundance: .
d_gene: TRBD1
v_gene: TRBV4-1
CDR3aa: CASSRTPGQGYNEQFF
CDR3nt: TGCGCCAGCAGCCGAACACCGGGACAGGGTTACAATGAGCAGTTCTTC

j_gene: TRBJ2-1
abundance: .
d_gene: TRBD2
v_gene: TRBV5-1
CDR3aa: CASAEAGGIYEQFF
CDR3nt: TGCGCCAGCGCTGAAGCGGGAGGCATATATGAGCAGTTCTTC

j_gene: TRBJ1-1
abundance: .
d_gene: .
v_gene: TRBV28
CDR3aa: CASRGTGSTEAFF
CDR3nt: TGTGCCAGCAGAGGCACAGGGTCCACTGAAGCTTTCTTT

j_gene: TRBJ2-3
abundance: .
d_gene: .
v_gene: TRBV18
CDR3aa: CASSPTSDTQYF
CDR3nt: TGTGCCAGCTCACCCACTAGCGATACGCAGTATTTT

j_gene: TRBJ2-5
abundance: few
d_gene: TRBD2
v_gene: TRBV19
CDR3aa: CASSIGLAGGRMLAQETQYF
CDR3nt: TGTGCCAGTAGTATAGGCCTAGCGGGAGGGCGGATGTTGGCCCAAGAGACCCAGTACTTC

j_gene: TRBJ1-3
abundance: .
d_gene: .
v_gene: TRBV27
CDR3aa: CASSLNFGNTIYF
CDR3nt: TGTGCCAGCAGTTTAAATTTTGGAAACACCATATATTTT

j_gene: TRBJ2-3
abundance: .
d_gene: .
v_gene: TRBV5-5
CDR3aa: CASSQGEPDTQYF
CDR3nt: TGTGCCAGCAGCCAAGGGGAGCCAGATACGCAGTATTTT

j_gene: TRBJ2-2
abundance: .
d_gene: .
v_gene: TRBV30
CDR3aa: CAWRAGAGIFANTGELFF
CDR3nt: TGTGCCTGGAGGGCGGGGGCGGGTATCTTCGCGAACACCGGGGAGCTGTTTTTT

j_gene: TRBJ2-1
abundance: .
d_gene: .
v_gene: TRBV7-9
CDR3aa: CASSLVRVYNEQFF
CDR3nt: TGTGCCAGCAGCTTAGTGAGGGTCTACAATGAGCAGTTCTTC

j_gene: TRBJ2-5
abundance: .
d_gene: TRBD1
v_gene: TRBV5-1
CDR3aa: CASSQGVGQATQETQYF
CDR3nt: TGCGCCAGCAGCCAAGGGGTAGGACAGGCGACTCAAGAGACCCAGTACTTC

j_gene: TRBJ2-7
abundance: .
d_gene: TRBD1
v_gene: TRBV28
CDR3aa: CASTPRAGQGGYEQYF
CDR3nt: TGTGCCAGCACCCCTAGGGCGGGACAGGGAGGCTACGAGCAGTACTTC

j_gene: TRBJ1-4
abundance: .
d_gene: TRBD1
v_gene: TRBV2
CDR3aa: CASSRTGFATNEKLFF
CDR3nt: TGTGCCAGCAGCAGGACAGGGTTTGCAACTAATGAAAAACTGTTTTTT

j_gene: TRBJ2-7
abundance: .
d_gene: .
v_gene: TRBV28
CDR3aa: CASSFWSEIPYEQYF
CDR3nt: TGTGCCAGCAGTTTTTGGTCAGAGATACCCTACGAGCAGTACTTC

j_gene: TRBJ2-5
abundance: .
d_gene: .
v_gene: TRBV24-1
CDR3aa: CATSDAGTFQETQYF
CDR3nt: TGTGCCACCAGTGACGCCGGGACATTTCAAGAGACCCAGTACTTC

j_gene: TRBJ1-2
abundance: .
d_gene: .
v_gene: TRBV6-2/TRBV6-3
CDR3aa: CASSPAGSIYGYTF
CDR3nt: TGTGCCAGCAGCCCCGCAGGGTCTATCTATGGCTACACCTTC

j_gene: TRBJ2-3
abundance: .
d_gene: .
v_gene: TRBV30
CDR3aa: CASKPRSTDTQYF
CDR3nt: TGTGCCTCAAAACCCCGTAGCACAGATACGCAGTATTTT

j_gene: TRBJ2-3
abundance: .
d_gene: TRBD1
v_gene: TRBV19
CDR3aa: CASSIAGQGADTQYF
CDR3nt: TGTGCCAGTAGTATAGCGGGACAGGGGGCAGATACGCAGTATTTT

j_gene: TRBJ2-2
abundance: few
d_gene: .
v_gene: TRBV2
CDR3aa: CASMRQNTGELFF
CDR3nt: TGTGCCAGCATGCGGCAAAACACCGGGGAGCTGTTTTTT

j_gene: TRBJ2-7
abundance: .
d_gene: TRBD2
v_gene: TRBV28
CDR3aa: CASSPPSSGSYEQYF
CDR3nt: TGTGCCAGCAGTCCCCCCTCTAGCGGGAGCTACGAGCAGTACTTC

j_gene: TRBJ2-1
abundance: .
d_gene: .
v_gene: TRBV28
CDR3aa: CASSSRRGLVNEQFF
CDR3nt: TGTGCCAGCAGCTCTCGCCGCGGACTGGTTAATGAGCAGTTCTTC

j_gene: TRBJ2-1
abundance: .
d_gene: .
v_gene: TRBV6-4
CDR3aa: CASSDGGVYEQFF
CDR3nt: TGTGCCAGCAGTGACGGGGGTGTGTATGAGCAGTTCTTC

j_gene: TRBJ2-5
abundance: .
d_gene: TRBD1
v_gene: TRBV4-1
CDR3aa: CASSPVGRGQQETQYF
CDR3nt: TGCGCCAGCAGCCCGGTCGGCAGGGGACAGCAAGAGACCCAGTACTTC

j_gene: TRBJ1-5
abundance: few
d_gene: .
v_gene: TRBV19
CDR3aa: CASSIPNSNQPQHF
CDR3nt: TGTGCCAGTAGTATCCCCAATAGCAATCAGCCCCAGCATTTT

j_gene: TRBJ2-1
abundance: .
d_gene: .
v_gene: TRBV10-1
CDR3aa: CASSEARGTFYEQFF
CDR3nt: TGCGCCAGCAGTGAGGCTCGCGGGACTTTCTATGAGCAGTTCTTC

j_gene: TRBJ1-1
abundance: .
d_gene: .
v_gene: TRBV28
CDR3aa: CASRKQGSGAPGTFF
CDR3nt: TGTGCCAGCAGAAAACAGGGTTCGGGAGCTCCGGGGACTTTCTTT

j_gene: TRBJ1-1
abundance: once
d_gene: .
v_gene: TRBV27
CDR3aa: CASSSSYSLGDTEAFF
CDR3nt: TGTGCCAGCAGTTCCTCTTACAGTCTTGGGGACACTGAAGCTTTCTTT

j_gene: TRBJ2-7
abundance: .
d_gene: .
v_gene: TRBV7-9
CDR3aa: CASRPFEGVGYEQYF
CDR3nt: TGTGCCAGCAGACCATTTGAGGGAGTTGGCTACGAGCAGTACTTC